A single sample gave rise to the 6 T cell receptor beta chains below, sequenced in a study of blood T cell repertoires in COVID-19. Data came from immunoSEQ multiplex PCR; TCRdb stores just in-frame clones and leaves some out. This table holds under 250,000 clones, 70% to 90% found once. Sequenced sample: peripheral blood. These receptors were taken from a man between 18 and 35 years old with active or convalescent COVID-19.

This rearrangement joins TRBV4-3 to TRBJ2-2, with TRBD2 matching 9 bases. V lost 2 bases and J lost 6; bases outside the gene matches: 10. The length of the CDR3 is 17 residues. CDR1 LGHNA and CDR2 YSLEER come from the germline V gene. The CDR3 DNA follows: TGCGCCAGCAGCCAACAAATTAGCGGGAGTGGGGCCGGGGAGCTGTTTTTT. Translating it yields CASSQQISGSGAGELFF.

This chain connects TRBV5-1 to TRBJ1-3; 7 bases map to TRBD1. CDR1 and CDR2 from the germline V gene are SGHRS and YFSETQ. The CDR3 loop spans 15 amino acids. V was clipped by 0 bases and J by 2 bases; unmatched bases: 2. The CDR3 sequence is CASSLDRGAGNTIYF. The CDR3 nucleotides are TGCGCCAGCAGCTTGGACAGGGGAGCTGGAAACACCATATATTTT.

The chain combines TRBV10-1 with TRBJ1-6; TRBD1 might be the D (6 bases). The CDR3 totals 15 residues. Per germline, CDR1 WNHNN and CDR2 SYGVQD (reference sequence). Trimming pared 6 bases from V and 7 bases from J, leaving 16 bases between. The CDR3 is CASSYARGQNSPLHF. The CDR3 DNA follows: TGCGCCAGCAGCTACGCTCGAGGACAGAATTCACCCCTCCACTTT.

This clone was detected a few times. J is TRBJ2-2 and V is TRBV9; TRBD2 aligns across 11 bases. CDR3 size: 17 residues. Germline V gives CDR1 SGDLS, CDR2 YYNGEE. The V gene end was trimmed by 0 bases and the J gene end by 7 bases; junction bases not matched to a gene: 8. The CDR3 region has the DNA TGTGCCAGCAGCGTAGGGGCACTAGCGGGAGCAATCGGGGAGCTGTTTTTT. Translated, it gives CASSVGALAGAIGELFF.

This chain connects TRBV29-1 to TRBJ2-1, with a weak D call TRBD2 (5 bases). Trimming cost V 6 bases and J 8 bases, with 17 bases left between them. This CDR3 region has 13 residues. The V gene's germline CDR1 is SQVTM and CDR2 ANQGSEA. The CDR3 nucleotides read TGCAGCGTCATACCCACCAGCGGCGATGAGCAGTTCTTC. The encoded protein is CSVIPTSGDEQFF.

The genes are TRBV5-4 and TRBJ2-7; 7 bases fit TRBD1. V lost 4 bases to trimming and J lost 2 bases; unmatched junction nucleotides: 9. The CDR3 covers 15 residues. Germline CDR1 reads SGHNT; CDR2 reads YYREEE (reference sequence). The DNA for the CDR3 is TGTGCCAGCAGCCCCGCGGCAGGGGGAACCTACGAGCAGTACTTC. This gives the protein CASSPAAGGTYEQYF.